The source of this T cell receptor (beta chain) is a study of T-cell reconstitution after alpha-beta-depleted transplantation in children. Notes on the study in general: At one year after transplant, newly produced T cells mostly accounted for T-cell counts and diversity.

This CDR3 is 16 amino acids long. In germline, CDR1 is MNHEY, CDR2 SVGAGI. With 3 bases removed from V and 2 bases from J, the gap between germline ends came to 16 bases. In its sample, this clonotype was seen many times. The antigen remains unidentified. The TCRbeta library was prepared with unique molecular identifiers. A single record per CDR3 protein comes from TCRdb applying MiXCR to the PCR reads. The sample lists roughly 790,000 distinct CDR3 sequences, about 15% occurring once. The sequencing used PBMCs, mostly from graft donor cells, collected 360 days after TCRalphabeta/CD19-depleted stem cell transplant. This clonotype was sampled from a male patient aged 10 to 17 who had a stem cell transplant for acute lymphoblastic leukemia, so the T cells may come from the graft donor. The chain is built from TRBV6-5 and TRBJ2-5, with D possibly being TRBD1 (5 bases). The CDR3 DNA is TGTGCCAGCAGTTATTATACCTACAGGAGACAAGAGACCCAGTACTTC. Translated: CASSYYTYRRQETQYF.